Listed below are T cell receptor beta chains from one sample, sequenced in a study of T cells in Graves' hyperthyroidism and ophthalmopathy. TCRdb itself ran the multiplex PCR reads through MiXCR, one entry per CDR3 protein. The top ten hold 15% to 20% of the sample, which has around 580,000 distinct CDR3 sequences, 16% seen once. Sequencing was done on a sample of blood. The source of these receptors is a woman under 30 with Graves' hyperthyroidism. The CDR3 runs from the conserved cysteine through the conserved F or W. The D gene is left open where the match is weak. Size values are once, few and many counts, or a class for expanded clones, and some rows have none.

J gene: TRBJ2-7; D gene: -; clone size: few; V gene: TRBV5-1; CDR3 DNA: TGCGCCAGCAGCCTGGGGAAGCAGTACGAGCAGTACTTC; CDR3 protein: CASSLGKQYEQYF
J gene: TRBJ1-5; D gene: -; clone size: many; V gene: TRBV7-2; CDR3 DNA: TGTGCCAGCAGCCCGACCACCACAGGGACCAATCAGCCCCAGCATTTT; CDR3 protein: CASSPTTTGTNQPQHF
J gene: TRBJ2-3; D gene: TRBD2; clone size: -; V gene: TRBV20-1; CDR3 DNA: TGCAGTGCTAGAGATTCCTGGCTAGCGGGAGGGTCAGATACGCAGTATTTT; CDR3 protein: CSARDSWLAGGSDTQYF
J gene: TRBJ2-2; D gene: -; clone size: -; V gene: TRBV2; CDR3 DNA: TGTGCCAGCAGTGCTCGCGGACTAAACACCGGGGAGCTGTTTTTT; CDR3 protein: CASSARGLNTGELFF
J gene: TRBJ2-6; D gene: -; clone size: few; V gene: TRBV6-2/TRBV6-3; CDR3 DNA: TGTGCCAGCAGTTACAGCTCTGGGGCCAACGTCCTGACTTTC; CDR3 protein: CASSYSSGANVLTF
J gene: TRBJ2-5; D gene: TRBD1; clone size: many; V gene: TRBV11-2; CDR3 DNA: TGTGCCAGCAGCGGGACAGGGTCTAAGGAGACCCAGTACTTC; CDR3 protein: CASSGTGSKETQYF
J gene: TRBJ1-2; D gene: TRBD1; clone size: many; V gene: TRBV24-1; CDR3 DNA: TGTGCCACCAGTGATTCAACCGGGACAGCTGTCTATGGCTACACCTTC; CDR3 protein: CATSDSTGTAVYGYTF
J gene: TRBJ2-2; D gene: -; clone size: few; V gene: TRBV12-3/TRBV12-4; CDR3 DNA: TGTGCCAGCAGCCAATTCTGGCGGACGAACACCGGGGAGCTGTTTTTT; CDR3 protein: CASSQFWRTNTGELFF
J gene: TRBJ2-3; D gene: -; clone size: -; V gene: TRBV5-8; CDR3 DNA: TGTGCCAGCAGCAACCGAGTAGTCTCAAAGGATACGCAGTATTTT; CDR3 protein: CASSNRVVSKDTQYF
J gene: TRBJ2-1; D gene: -; clone size: -; V gene: TRBV27; CDR3 DNA: TGTGCCAGCACCCTAGGGGGGGGATCCTACAATGAGCAGTTCTTC; CDR3 protein: CASTLGGGSYNEQFF
J gene: TRBJ2-2; D gene: -; clone size: few; V gene: TRBV2; CDR3 DNA: TGTGCCAGCAGGGAAAGGGACACCGGGGAGCTGTTTTTT; CDR3 protein: CASRERDTGELFF
J gene: TRBJ1-6; D gene: -; clone size: few; V gene: TRBV19; CDR3 DNA: TGTGCCAGTAGTATCGAGAGCTCCTATAATTCACCCCTCCACTTT; CDR3 protein: CASSIESSYNSPLHF
J gene: TRBJ1-4; D gene: TRBD1; clone size: -; V gene: TRBV24-1; CDR3 DNA: TGTGCCACCAGTGAAGGGACAGGCGAAAAACTGTTTTTT; CDR3 protein: CATSEGTGEKLFF
J gene: TRBJ2-3; D gene: -; clone size: few; V gene: TRBV28; CDR3 DNA: TGTGCCAGCAGGGACCACCGCACAGATACGCAGTATTTT; CDR3 protein: CASRDHRTDTQYF